The clone carrying this T cell receptor beta chain was counted at least ten times. The antigen is not known. The data were taken from a study of regulatory T cells in long-lasting Graves disease. Study outcomes and limitations: With a few thousand shared public clonotypes, persistent patients exceeded new patients, who shared over 950. Persistent disease favored TRBV28, TRBJ1-2 and TRBJ2-5.

Relying on iRepertoire HTBI primers and Arm-PCR of CDR3 regions, the team built TCR beta libraries. Study processing details: Across samples, more than 55 TRBV and about 13 TRBJ segments were found. TCRdb ran MiXCR on the multiplex PCR reads and lists one entry per CDR3 protein. The V and J calls come from TCRdb's annotation, not from the publication. The sample carries 500,000 to 700,000 distinct CDR3 sequences, about 32% recorded once. Per the germline V gene, CDR1 is SEHNR and CDR2 is FQNEAQ (reference sequence). The CDR3 has 13 residues. The V end was cut by 5 bases, the J end by 5 bases, with 10 bases between. Regarding time point: persistent/refractory GD, antithyroid drugs over 5 years with positive TRAb. PBMC RNA was the source of the TCR library. Xi'an, China, was home to the endocrinology department that provided patients.

V and J are TRBV7-9 and TRBJ1-5; D is unresolved. The sample was peripheral blood mononuclear cells (PBMCs), taken when the disease was refractory, from a patient treated with antithyroid drugs. The receptor's source is a female donor with Graves disease. The CDR3 DNA reads TGTGCCAGCAGCCCTAGTGGGGATCAGCCCCAGCATTTT. Translating gives CASSPSGDQPQHF.